A single sample is the source of the 30 T cell receptor beta chains below, sequenced in a study of metastatic and nonmetastatic thyroid tumors (dated by TCRdb to 2018 to 2020). No patient had received any treatment before thyroid surgery. Receptor libraries were prepared by PCR. Instrument on record: Illumina HiSeq 4000. TCRdb cleaned the public reads at Q25 with fastp, built clones with MiXCR and kept in-frame beta chains. This sample is represented by roughly 16,000 clones; approximately 30% of them were singletons. The leading ten clones occupy over 9.5% of the sample. Material: tumor tissue. All receptors come from a male donor with papillary thyroid cancer or a benign thyroid nodule (not recorded which). Some clones in this sample may be carry-over from other donors' samples.

The chain has TRBV18 and TRBJ1-2; tentative D call: TRBD1 (6 bases). The V end lost 6 bases, the J end lost 0 bases, and 14 bases lay between the germline ends. The CDR3 is made up of 15 amino acids. Germline V gene sequence: CDR1 KGHSH, CDR2 LQKENI. The CDR3 loop reads CASSSDRSANYGYTF. The CDR3 DNA follows: TGTGCCAGCTCGTCCGACAGGAGTGCTAACTATGGCTACACCTTC.

This clone was seen many times. The genes are TRBV20-1 and TRBJ2-7, with D uncertain. The germline V and J ends were trimmed by 4 bases and 3 bases, with 7 bases remaining between them. CDR3 length: 11 amino acids. CDR1 is DFQATT and CDR2 is SNEGSKA in the germline V gene (reference sequence). DNA of the CDR3: TGCAGTGCTATCGCCCGCTACGAGCAGTACTTC. Protein: CSAIARYEQYF.

This clone is termed medium-sized (0.01 to 0.1%). The rearrangement uses TRBV5-1 and TRBJ2-3; D unclear. Per germline, CDR1 SGHRS and CDR2 YFSETQ. V shed 5 bases and J shed 0 bases, with 10 bases lying between them. The CDR3 covers 14 residues. The CDR3 DNA is TGCGCCAGCAGATTCGACTGGAGCACAGATACGCAGTATTTT. Encoded protein: CASRFDWSTDTQYF.

The V gene is TRBV20-1, the J gene TRBJ2-1; 9 bases match TRBD1. There are 14 residues in the CDR3. V was pared by 6 bases and J by 7 bases, with 10 bases of the junction left unmatched. Germline CDR1 and CDR2: DFQATT and SNEGSKA (reference sequence). The CDR3 DNA is TGCAGTGCGGACCGGGACAGGGAACGGAATGAGCAGTTCTTC. The encoded protein is CSADRDRERNEQFF.

The genes are TRBV6-1 and TRBJ1-1, with no clear D. Germline V gives CDR1 MNHNS, CDR2 SASEGT. V was pared by 0 bases and J by 8 bases, with 16 bases between. CDR3 length equals 15 residues. For the CDR3, the DNA is TGTGCCAGCAGTGAAGCCCTGATCGCTACGGGGGAAGCTTTCTTT. Translating it yields CASSEALIATGEAFF.

A few counts support this clone. Sequence at one end of the junction differs from germline and may be a read error. The V gene is TRBV2, the J gene TRBJ1-2, with D hard to call. Germline CDR1 and CDR2: SNHLY and FYNNEI. CDR3 length: 11 amino acids. CDR3 amino acids: CACRHTYGYTF. In DNA form, the CDR3 reads TGTGCCTGCAGACATACCTATGGCTACACCTTC.

This chain uses TRBV6-1 with TRBJ2-1, with TRBD1 identical over 8 bases. Germline assignment: CDR1 MNHNS and CDR2 SASEGT. The V gene end was trimmed by 6 bases and the J gene end by 6 bases; junction bases not matched to a gene: 4. The CDR3 contains 13 residues. The CDR3: CASSRDRSNEQFF. CDR3 coding DNA: TGTGCCAGCAGCCGGGACAGGTCCAATGAGCAGTTCTTC.

The V and J genes are TRBV11-3 and TRBJ2-6, with 7 bases identical to TRBD1. The CDR3 is made up of 15 amino acids. The germline gives CDR1 SGHNT, CDR2 YENEEA. The junction had 1 base not matched to a gene; V was cut back by 5 bases and J by 0 bases. CDR3 nucleotide sequence: TGTGCCAGCAGCCAGGGGGACTCTGGGGCCAACGTCCTGACTTTC. Translated: CASSQGDSGANVLTF.

This clone appeared a few times. The J gene is TRBJ2-1, the V gene TRBV6-5; no reliable D call. In germline, CDR1 is MNHEY, CDR2 SVGAGI. This CDR3 spans 16 amino acids. Between the trimmed V and J ends, which lost 2 bases and 2 bases, there was a span of 13 bases. The CDR3: CASSYREWSTYNEQFF. As DNA, the CDR3 is TGTGCCAGCAGTTACAGGGAATGGAGTACCTACAATGAGCAGTTCTTC.

On this clone: The junction shows a germline mismatch at one end, possibly a read error. This chain links TRBV30 with TRBJ2-7, with 7 bases identical to TRBD1. In germline, CDR1 is GTSNPN, CDR2 SVGIG (reference sequence). The CDR3 is 11 residues long. The CDR3 loop reads CAWSREGAMNF. Written as DNA, the CDR3 is TGTGCCTGGAGCCGAGAGGGGGCTATGAACTTC.

A single count supports this clone. The rearrangement uses TRBV29-1 and TRBJ2-5, with D unclear. This CDR3 comprises 15 residues. V lost 6 bases and J lost 3, with 20 bases in between. Germline loops: CDR1 SQVTM, CDR2 ANQGSEA. The CDR3 loop reads CSVPSSGGVKETQYF. The CDR3 region has the DNA TGCAGCGTCCCCTCCTCGGGCGGAGTAAAAGAGACCCAGTACTTC.

In this sample, this clone turned up many times. V gene TRBV7-7 combines with J gene TRBJ2-3; 10 bases are shared with TRBD1. CDR1 SSHAT and CDR2 FNYEAQ come from the germline V gene (reference sequence). The CDR3 is 16 residues long. Unmatched junction bases numbered 10, after V lost 6 bases and J lost 4 bases. The CDR3 sequence: CASSLRQGASADTQYF. CDR3 nucleotide sequence: TGTGCCAGCAGTCTGAGACAGGGGGCGAGTGCAGATACGCAGTATTTT. The variable domain in full, completed from reference TRBV7-7 and TRBJ2-3, reads GAGVSQSPRYKVTKRGQDVTLRCDPISSHATLYWYQQALGQGPEFLTYFNYEAQPDKSGLPSDRFSAERPEGSISTLTIQRTEQRDSAMYRCASSLRQGASADTQYFGPGTRLTVL.

The chain has TRBV30 and TRBJ2-1, with D hard to call. The germline CDR1 and CDR2 sequences are GTSNPN and SVGIG (reference sequence). The CDR3 runs 13 residues. V lost 0 bases and J 11 bases, leaving 14 bases between the germline ends. CDR3 in amino acids: CAWSVYTAMQQFF. CDR3 nucleotides: TGTGCCTGGAGTGTTTATACCGCAATGCAGCAGTTCTTC.

This clone has a handful of counts. The rearrangement links TRBV19 to TRBJ2-7, with D tentatively TRBD2 (6 bases). The CDR3 has 15 amino acids. With 4 bases removed from V and 4 bases from J, the gap between germline ends came to 17 bases. CDR1 and CDR2 (germline): LNHDA, SQIVND (reference sequence). The CDR3 loop reads CASSTKRGGAYEQYF. The CDR3 region has the DNA TGTGCCAGTAGTACCAAAAGAGGAGGGGCATACGAGCAGTACTTC.

The V gene is TRBV20-1, the J gene TRBJ1-1, with D possibly TRBD1 on 5 matching bases. This CDR3 contains 13 residues. Between the trimmed V and J ends, which lost 3 bases and 1 base, there was a span of 9 bases. CDR1 and CDR2 (germline): DFQATT, SNEGSKA (reference sequence). In DNA form, the CDR3 reads TGCAGTGCTAGGCGACAGCCGAACACTGAAGCTTTCTTT. It is translated as CSARRQPNTEAFF.

The V and J genes are TRBV20-1 and TRBJ1-2, with D hard to call. CDR1 DFQATT and CDR2 SNEGSKA come from the germline V gene (reference sequence). V lost 3 bases and J 2 bases, leaving 10 bases between the germline ends. This CDR3 comprises 13 residues. The CDR3 region has the DNA TGCAGTGCTAGTAGGACGGACAACTATGGCTACACCTTC. Amino acids: CSASRTDNYGYTF.

The table lists this clone with many counts. For the CDR3, the DNA is TGTGCCAGTCGACAGGACACTGAAGCTTTCTTT. Protein: CASRQDTEAFF. The chain joins TRBV10-3 to TRBJ1-1; possibly TRBD1 for D (6 bases). The germline CDR1 and CDR2 sequences are ENHRY and SYGVKD. V was clipped by 10 bases and J by 3 bases, with 9 bases between them. This CDR3 region has 11 residues.

The V and J genes are TRBV5-1 and TRBJ2-7; the match to TRBD2 covers 10 bases. J lost 0 bases, V lost 3 bases, and 6 bases had no gene match. CDR1 is SGHRS, CDR2 YFSETQ, per germline. The CDR3 has 16 amino acids. The CDR3 protein is CASSSATSGFSYEQYF. The CDR3 DNA follows: TGCGCCAGCAGCTCGGCGACTAGCGGGTTCTCCTACGAGCAGTACTTC.

The chain combines TRBV20-1 with TRBJ2-7, with unresolved D. Trimming left V 3 bases short and J 0 bases short, with 9 bases between. CDR1 is DFQATT, CDR2 SNEGSKA, per germline (reference sequence). This CDR3 spans 13 amino acids. The CDR3 nucleotides are TGCAGTGCTAGTGCCAGAAACTCCTACGAGCAGTACTTC. It translates to CSASARNSYEQYF.

This clone was seen a few times. The V gene is TRBV27, the J gene TRBJ2-7; TRBD2 matches 10 bases. This CDR3 is built from 17 residues. With 4 bases clipped from V and 1 base from J, the junction kept 10 bases outside the gene matches. The V gene's germline CDR1 is MNHEY and CDR2 SMNVEV (reference sequence). In DNA, the CDR3 is TGTGCCAGCAGTTCCGGATCCGGGACTAGCGTATCCTACGAGCAGTACTTC. Protein: CASSSGSGTSVSYEQYF.

This chain joins TRBV5-4 and TRBJ2-7; perhaps D is TRBD1 or TRBD2 (5 bases each). The CDR3 loop spans 13 amino acids. Germline V CDR1 and CDR2: SGHNT, YYREEE (reference sequence). V was trimmed by 0 bases and J by 7 bases, leaving 11 bases between them. The CDR3: CASSLGQGREQYF. The CDR3 nucleotides are TGTGCCAGCAGCTTGGGGCAGGGACGGGAGCAGTACTTC.

This chain joins TRBV29-1 and TRBJ2-2; D may match TRBD1 or TRBD2 (6 bases each). This CDR3 comprises 16 residues. Germline V gene lookup returns CDR1 SQVTM and CDR2 ANQGSEA. Trimming took off 7 bases at V and 5 bases at J, with 23 bases between the two ends. CDR3 sequence: CSAGGGSGWGTGELFF. DNA of the CDR3: TGCAGCGCAGGAGGGGGTTCAGGGTGGGGAACCGGGGAGCTGTTTTTT.

The chain carries TRBV28 and TRBJ2-7; perhaps TRBD2 as D (5 bases). CDR1 is MDHEN and CDR2 is SYDVKM in the germline V gene. The CDR3 contains 12 residues. Trimming removed 10 bases from V and 3 bases from J, with 13 bases in between. The DNA for the CDR3 is TGTGCCATCACCGGGATGGACTACGAGCAGTACTTC. Protein: CAITGMDYEQYF.

This chain connects TRBV12-3 or TRBV12-4 to TRBJ2-7; 7 positions match TRBD2. Trimming removed 7 bases from V and 6 bases from J; junction bases left unmatched: 6. The CDR3 runs to 12 residues. CDR3 DNA: TGTGCCAGCAATCCGGGGGGTGGCGAGCAGTACTTC. This sequence encodes CASNPGGGEQYF.

There are a few counts of this clone. The CDR3 sequence is CASSLGLYEQYF. The DNA for the CDR3 is TGTGCCAGCAGTTTGGGGCTATACGAGCAGTACTTC. The gene calls are TRBV28 and TRBJ2-7; perhaps TRBD1 as D (5 bases). This CDR3 region has 12 residues. Germline CDR1 is MDHEN and CDR2 is SYDVKM. Trimming shortened V by 3 bases and J by 4 bases, and 7 bases separated the two germline ends.

This clone is medium-sized (0.01 to 0.1%) in the sample. V and J are TRBV4-1 and TRBJ1-4, with unresolved D. There are 12 residues in the CDR3. Trimming left V 1 base short and J 7 bases short, with 4 bases between. Germline V gives CDR1 MGHRA, CDR2 YSYEKL. In DNA, the CDR3 is TGCGCCAGCAGCCAAGCCCGTGAAAAACTGTTTTTT. Protein product: CASSQAREKLFF.

The chain joins TRBV11-2 to TRBJ2-1, with 10 bases aligning to TRBD2. Germline CDR1 SGHAT, CDR2 FQNNGV. The CDR3 is made up of 20 amino acids. V lost 0 bases, J lost 3 bases, and 14 bases stayed unmatched. The CDR3 region is CASSLDFRLAGAYFYNEQFF. In DNA form, the CDR3 reads TGTGCCAGCAGCTTAGATTTTCGGCTAGCGGGAGCGTATTTCTACAATGAGCAGTTCTTC.

A note on this clone: With a much larger clone just one base away, this may be a read error. The sample has other DNA sequences that encode this CDR3 too. The chain links TRBV19 to TRBJ2-1; no clear D gene. The CDR3 spans 14 residues. Per germline, CDR1 LNHDA and CDR2 SQIVND (reference sequence). CDR3 DNA sequence: TGCGCCAGTAGTAAGTTGGCGTGCTACAATGAGCAGTTCTTC. Amino acid sequence: CASSKLACYNEQFF.

This clone has a count of ten or more. The rearrangement uses TRBV30 and TRBJ1-3, with unresolved D. From germline, CDR1 is GTSNPN and CDR2 SVGIG (reference sequence). Trimming pared 0 bases from V and 4 bases from J, leaving 13 bases between. The CDR3 length is 15 residues. The CDR3, as DNA: TGTGCCTGGAGTGTTTCCGGGGTAGGGGGAAACACCATATATTTT. Its protein is CAWSVSGVGGNTIYF.

This clone was seen ten or more times. V is TRBV7-9 and J is TRBJ2-3, with 9 positions matching TRBD1. Germline lookup yields CDR1 SEHNR and CDR2 FQNEAQ (reference sequence). This CDR3 is 15 amino acids long. The V gene end was trimmed by 1 base and the J gene end by 8 bases; junction bases not matched to a gene: 7. Written as DNA, the CDR3 is TGTGCCAGCAGCTTAGGCGGACAGGGGATCCGTACGCAGTATTTT. Translated, it gives CASSLGGQGIRTQYF.